This TCR beta chain was sequenced for a study of blood T cell repertoires in COVID-19. Turning to the study itself: Italy, Spain and the United States were the sources of the convalescent and acute COVID-19 samples. Sample material is recorded as cDNA or gDNA derived from T cells, B-cell-depleted T cells, or PBMCs.

As originally analysed: Amplifying reference gene primers gave estimates of nucleated cell counts. Assay: immunoSEQ multiplex PCR; the TCRdb copy retains only in-frame clones and omits some. V and J calls and clone size are given by that table; D and trimming were obtained from the DNA. The repertoire consists of 150,000 to 200,000 clones, with roughly 80% occurring once and the leading ten covering 15% to 20%. This clone occurred once. V shed 9 bases, J shed 3 bases, and the junction held 6 bases outside the gene matches. The CDR3 is 15 residues long. The germline V gene has CDR1 MNHEY and CDR2 SMNVEV (reference sequence).

The clonotype comes from a man aged 55 to 70 with active or convalescent COVID-19. The chain has TRBV27 and TRBJ2-2, with 11 bases lining up with TRBD2. Material for sequencing was peripheral blood. CDR3 amino acids: CASLLAGADTGELFF. The CDR3 nucleotides read TGTGCCAGTTTACTAGCGGGAGCTGACACCGGGGAGCTGTTTTTT.